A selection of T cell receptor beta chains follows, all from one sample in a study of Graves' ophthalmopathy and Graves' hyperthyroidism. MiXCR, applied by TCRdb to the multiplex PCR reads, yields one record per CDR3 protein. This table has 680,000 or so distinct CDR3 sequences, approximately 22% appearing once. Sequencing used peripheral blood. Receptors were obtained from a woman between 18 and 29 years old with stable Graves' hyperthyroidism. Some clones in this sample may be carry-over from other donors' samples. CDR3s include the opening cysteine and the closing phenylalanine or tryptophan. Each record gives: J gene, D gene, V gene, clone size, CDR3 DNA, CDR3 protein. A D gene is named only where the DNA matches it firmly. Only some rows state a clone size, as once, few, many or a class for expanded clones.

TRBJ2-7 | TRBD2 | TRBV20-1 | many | TGCAGTGCTAGGAACCTAGGGAGGGGACTCTACGAGCAGTACTTC | CSARNLGRGLYEQYF
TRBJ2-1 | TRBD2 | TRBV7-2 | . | TGTGCCAGCAGCCCATCTAGCGGGGGCTTCAATGAGCAGTTCTTC | CASSPSSGGFNEQFF
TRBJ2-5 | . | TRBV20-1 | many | TGCAGTGCTAGGGTCCTTCTATCTGACCAAGAGACCCAGTACTTC | CSARVLLSDQETQYF
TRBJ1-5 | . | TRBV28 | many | TGTGCCAGCAGTTTAGGGGACGGCAATCAGCCCCAGCATTTT | CASSLGDGNQPQHF
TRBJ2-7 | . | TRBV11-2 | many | TGTGCCAGCAGCTTACCGGGACGGAGCTACGAGCAGTACTTC | CASSLPGRSYEQYF
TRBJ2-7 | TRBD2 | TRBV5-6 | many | TGTGCCAGCAGCTTGGTACGGGGGGGAGAGCAGTACTTC | CASSLVRGGEQYF
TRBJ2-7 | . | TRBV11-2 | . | TGTGCCAGCAGCAGGGGCAGGGGATTATACGAGCAGTACTTC | CASSRGRGLYEQYF
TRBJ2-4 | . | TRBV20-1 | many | TGCAGTGCTAGAGCTCCCGGGACTTACAAAAACATTCAGTACTTC | CSARAPGTYKNIQYF
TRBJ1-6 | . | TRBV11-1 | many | TGTGCCAGCAGCTTTGGGGATCCCAATTCACCCCTCCACTTT | CASSFGDPNSPLHF
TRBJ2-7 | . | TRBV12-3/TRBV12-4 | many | TGTGCCAGCAGCACAACAGGGAAAGGGTCCTACGAGCAGTACTTC | CASSTTGKGSYEQYF
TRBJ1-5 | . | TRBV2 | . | TGTGCCAGCAGTGAAAATAGTAGGGTATATAGCAATCAGCCCCAGCATTTT | CASSENSRVYSNQPQHF
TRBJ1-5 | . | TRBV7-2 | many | TGTGCCAGCAGCTTAGCAGGGATGACAGCCAATCAGCCCCAGCATTTT | CASSLAGMTANQPQHF
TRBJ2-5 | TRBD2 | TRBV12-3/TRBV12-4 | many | TGTGCCAGCAGTTTACCCTCCGGGACTAGCGGGACTGGACCAGAGACCCAGTACTTC | CASSLPSGTSGTGPETQYF
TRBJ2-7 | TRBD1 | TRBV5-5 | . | TGTGCCAGCAGCTTGATGTGGGGACAGGGGAACGAGCAGTACTTC | CASSLMWGQGNEQYF
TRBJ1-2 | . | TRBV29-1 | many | TGCAGCGTTGAAGATCACGCAGGTGGCTACACCTTC | CSVEDHAGGYTF
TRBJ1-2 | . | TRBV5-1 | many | TGCGCCAGCTCCCCGGCTAGGTTCGGCTACACCTTC | CASSPARFGYTF
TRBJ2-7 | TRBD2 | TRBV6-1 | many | TGTGCCAGCAGTGAATCTAGCGGGAGCTCCTACGAGCAGTACTTC | CASSESSGSSYEQYF
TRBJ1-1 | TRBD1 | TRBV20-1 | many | TGCAGTGCTAGATCAGACAGGGGTGAAGCTTTCTTT | CSARSDRGEAFF
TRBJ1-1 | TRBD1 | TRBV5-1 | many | TGCGCCAGCAGCGGGGGGACAGGATATGAAGCTTTCTTT | CASSGGTGYEAFF
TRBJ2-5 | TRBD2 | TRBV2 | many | TGTGCCAGCAGTGGAGTCTCGGCTAGCGGGAATCCTCAAGAGACCCAGTACTTC | CASSGVSASGNPQETQYF
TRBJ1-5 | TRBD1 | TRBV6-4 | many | TGTGCCAGCAGGACCACAGCCCCCGGGACAGGGGGCTATAGCAATCAGCCCCAGCATTTT | CASRTTAPGTGGYSNQPQHF
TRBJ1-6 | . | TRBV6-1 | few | TGTGCCAGCAGGCCCGTAGAGAGCTCCTATAATTCACACCTCCACTTT | CASRPVESSYNSHLHF